These T cell receptor beta chains were read from a single sample in a study of blood T cell repertoires in COVID-19. Repertoires were generated with immunoSEQ multiplex PCR, while TCRdb's copy carries only in-frame clones and drops some. This sample yields approximately 24,000 clones, of which approximately 88% are seen a single time; more than 25% belongs to the top ten. The material sequenced was peripheral blood. The receptors here all came from a woman aged 65 to 85 with active COVID-19. CDR3s include the opening cysteine and the closing phenylalanine or tryptophan. The D gene is left open where the match is weak. Clone size is stated in some rows and not others, as once, few, many or a class when expanded.

size	V	D	J	CDR3	DNA
-	TRBV9	-	TRBJ2-3	CASSPNGGAGDTQYF	TGTGCCAGCAGCCCTAATGGGGGGGCGGGAGATACGCAGTATTTT
-	TRBV3-1/TRBV3-2	-	TRBJ1-2	CASSQGGGYGYTF	TGTGCCAGCAGCCAGGGGGGTGGCTATGGCTACACCTTC
-	TRBV24-1	TRBD1	TRBJ2-5	CATSDFTGEMKTQYF	TGTGCCACCAGTGATTTTACAGGGGAGATGAAGACCCAGTACTTC
-	TRBV6-4	-	TRBJ2-5	CASSEEAGAAETQYF	TGTGCCAGCAGTGAAGAGGCAGGGGCGGCGGAGACCCAGTACTTC
-	TRBV3-1/TRBV3-2	-	TRBJ1-2	CASSQTPGVRQGYTF	TGTGCCAGCAGCCAAACCCCCGGTGTGCGGCAGGGCTACACCTTC
-	TRBV15	-	TRBJ1-2	CATSRGTIDGYTF	TGTGCCACCAGCAGAGGGACAATCGATGGCTACACCTTC
-	TRBV3-1/TRBV3-2	TRBD2	TRBJ2-3	CASSPPASGVGTQYF	TGTGCCAGCAGCCCGCCAGCTAGCGGGGTGGGTACGCAGTATTTT
-	TRBV6-5	TRBD1	TRBJ1-5	CATTGTVNQPQHF	TGTGCCACCACCGGGACAGTCAATCAGCCCCAGCATTTT
-	TRBV5-1	-	TRBJ2-3	CASSFEGTPPDTQYF	TGCGCCAGCAGCTTTGAAGGGACTCCCCCCGATACGCAGTATTTT
-	TRBV7-2	TRBD1	TRBJ2-7	CASSLDRVQSYEQYF	TGTGCCAGCAGCTTGGACAGGGTTCAATCCTACGAGCAGTACTTC
few	TRBV4-3	TRBD1	TRBJ1-6	CASSHEGASHSPLHF	TGCGCCAGCAGCCACGAGGGGGCGAGTCATTCACCCCTCCACTTT
-	TRBV6-6	TRBD1	TRBJ1-5	CASSRRDRNEPQHF	TGTGCCAGCAGTCGCCGGGACAGGAACGAGCCCCAGCATTTT
once	TRBV19	TRBD2	TRBJ2-1	CASSIAGLAAYNEQFF	TGTGCCAGTAGTATAGCGGGACTAGCTGCCTACAATGAGCAGTTCTTC
-	TRBV3-1/TRBV3-2	TRBD1	TRBJ1-6	CASSHDRGRTPLHF	TGTGCCAGCAGCCACGACAGGGGTCGGACACCCCTCCACTTT
-	TRBV3-1/TRBV3-2	-	TRBJ1-2	CASSPGDREDYGYTF	TGTGCCAGCAGCCCGGGGGACCGGGAGGACTATGGCTACACCTTC
-	TRBV7-2	TRBD2	TRBJ2-3	CASSPSGGYTDTQYF	TGTGCCAGCAGCCCGAGCGGGGGGTACACAGATACGCAGTATTTT
-	TRBV5-1	-	TRBJ2-1	CASSGWTEGYNEQFF	TGCGCCAGCAGCGGATGGACAGAGGGCTACAATGAGCAGTTCTTC
once	TRBV11-2	-	TRBJ1-1	CASSLDWGGTEAFF	TGTGCCAGCAGCTTAGATTGGGGGGGTACTGAAGCTTTCTTT
-	TRBV14	TRBD1	TRBJ2-3	CASSQDSTGVWTDTQYF	TGTGCCAGCAGCCAAGATTCAACAGGGGTGTGGACAGATACGCAGTATTTT
-	TRBV3-1/TRBV3-2	-	TRBJ2-4	CASSQDQAAVYIQYF	TGTGCCAGCAGCCAAGATCAAGCCGCGGTATACATTCAGTACTTC
-	TRBV2	TRBD2	TRBJ2-2	CASRLGLAGSNTGELFF	TGTGCCAGCAGACTCGGACTAGCGGGTTCGAACACCGGGGAGCTGTTTTTT
-	TRBV28	TRBD1	TRBJ1-2	CASLRDRGVGYTF	TGTGCCAGCCTTCGGGACAGGGGTGTTGGCTACACCTTC
-	TRBV3-1/TRBV3-2	-	TRBJ2-5	CASSQVRNREETQYF	TGTGCCAGCAGCCAAGTCAGGAACAGGGAAGAGACCCAGTACTTC
-	TRBV5-6	TRBD1	TRBJ2-5	CASSRQDRGGIETQYF	TGTGCCAGCAGCAGACAGGACAGGGGAGGCATAGAGACCCAGTACTTC
few	TRBV5-1	-	TRBJ1-1	CASSLGQMNTEAFF	TGCGCCAGCAGCTTGGGACAGATGAACACTGAAGCTTTCTTT
once	TRBV6-5	-	TRBJ2-4	CAILAGSVAKNIQYF	TGTGCCATCCTTGCAGGGTCCGTAGCCAAAAACATTCAGTACTTC
-	TRBV10-2	TRBD1	TRBJ2-5	CASSEPDRGGRETQYF	TGCGCCAGCAGTGAACCCGACAGGGGGGGCAGAGAGACCCAGTACTTC
-	TRBV6-5	TRBD1	TRBJ1-2	CASSYTRQGTAGYTF	TGTGCCAGCAGTTACACGCGACAGGGTACCGCCGGCTACACCTTC